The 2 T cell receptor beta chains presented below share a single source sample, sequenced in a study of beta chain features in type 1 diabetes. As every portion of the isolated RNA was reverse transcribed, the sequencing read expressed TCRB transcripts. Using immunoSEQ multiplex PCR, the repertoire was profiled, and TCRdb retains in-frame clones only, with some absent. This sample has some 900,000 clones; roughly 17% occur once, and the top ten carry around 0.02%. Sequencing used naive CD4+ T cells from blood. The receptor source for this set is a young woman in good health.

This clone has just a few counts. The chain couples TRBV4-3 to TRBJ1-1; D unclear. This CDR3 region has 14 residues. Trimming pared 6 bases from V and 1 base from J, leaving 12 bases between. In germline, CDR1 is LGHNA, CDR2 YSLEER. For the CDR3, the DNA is TGCGCCAGCAGGGGAGTATGGGGGAACACTGAAGCTTTCTTT. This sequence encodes CASRGVWGNTEAFF.

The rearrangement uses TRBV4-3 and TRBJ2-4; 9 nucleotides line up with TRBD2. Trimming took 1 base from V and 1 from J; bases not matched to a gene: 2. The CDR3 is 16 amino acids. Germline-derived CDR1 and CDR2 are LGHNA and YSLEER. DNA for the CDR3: TGCGCCAGCAGCCAAGTTACTAGCGGGGCCAAAAACATTCAGTACTTC. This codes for CASSQVTSGAKNIQYF.